This T cell receptor beta chain was sequenced in a study of human T cells and chemical hapten exposure. Across the study: There were weekly diphenylcyclopropenone doses to the scalp for patients throughout the roughly 24-week study.

General observations from the study: Alopecia in the donors means their immune response may deviate from healthy people's.

The library put unique molecular identifiers onto individual cDNA molecules. TCRdb passed the RACE reads through MiXCR, listing each CDR3 protein once. The table includes tens of thousands of distinct CDR3 sequences, about 10% detected once. Noted time point: patch test 1, 2 weeks after DPC sensitization. As for treatment: therapeutic diphenylcyclopropenone sensitization with weekly scalp DPC. Patches went on only after blood had been drawn each time. In this sample, this clonotype turned up a few times. Antigen specificity is unknown. Germline V CDR1 and CDR2: DFQATT, SNEGSKA (reference sequence). V lost 5 bases to trimming and J lost 10 bases; unmatched junction nucleotides: 10. This CDR3 region has 13 residues.

Sequencing was performed on whole blood, taken in connection with sensitization to the hapten diphenylcyclopropenone (DPC). The V call is TRBV20-1, the J call TRBJ2-1, with 8 bases fitting TRBD2. The TCR comes from a man aged 35 to 55 with alopecia areata. Some clones in this sample may be carry-over from other donors' samples. CDR3 DNA: TGCAGTGCTGACTTTGGACTAGCCCTCGAGCAGTTCTTC. It encodes CSADFGLALEQFF.